One T cell receptor beta chain is described in this entry. Its target antigen remains unknown. A read error is possible here, since a much larger clone lies one base away. The lymph node samples were taken from the axillary draining lymph nodes of breast cancer patients. The entry originates in a study of breast tumors, draining lymph nodes, adjacent tissues (dated by TCRdb to 2015 to 2016). Regarding the study in general: In breast cancer patients, the study compared the TCR beta repertoires of tumor, adjacent nontumor tissue and axillary lymph nodes. The study aimed to assess the relationships and possible T-cell exchange between tumor, surrounding tissue and draining lymph node repertoires in human breast cancer. What the authors observed across the whole study: Tumor and nontumor tissue repertoires were significantly more similar in luminal-like than in basal-like breast cancer. Rather than being directly demonstrated, the conclusion that tumor T cells originate in lymph nodes was presented as consistent with a hypothesis. Tumor T-cell repertoires showed less diversity than lymph node repertoires and more diversity than nontumor tissue repertoires, and tumor T-cell repertoires showed preferential V and J gene usage. The data were considered consistent with most tumor T cells being derived from the lymph node and subsequently expanding within tumor tissue.

According to the germline V gene, CDR1 reads SGHTA and CDR2 reads FQGNSA. V gives up 7 bases and J gives up 4 bases, and the segment between their germline ends measures 28 bases. The CDR3, cysteine through phenylalanine, is 18 amino acids long. The CDR3 DNA has 54 bases and is translated from base 1. Sequencing used an Illumina HiSeq 2000. Multiplex PCR amplification was used to build the TCR beta chain libraries. High-throughput sequencing was used to analyze the amplified TCR beta chain products. Clones were called with MiXCR by TCRdb after fastp trimmed the public reads at Q25, and only in-frame beta chains were retained. Each record represents a unique CDR3 protein, reported with the most common genes and DNA among its rows. This sample gives approximately 130,000 distinct CDR3 sequences in total; around 20% of them show up just once. The top ten clones comprise roughly 2% of the sample.

The clonotype originates from a female donor with breast cancer. Some clones in this sample may be carry-over from other donors' samples. The chain employs TRBV7-2 and TRBJ2-5; TRBD2 is perhaps the D gene, given 6 matching bases. Sequenced material: axillary lymph node tissue. The DNA reads TGTGCCAGCACCTCCTTGGCCGTTCTTGGGGGGATAATAGAGACCCAGTACTTC. Translated, this is CASTSLAVLGGIIETQYF.